The 6 T cell receptor beta chains presented below share a single source sample, sequenced in a study of OX40 agonist ivuxolimab in advanced cancers. Clones were sequenced by immunoSEQ multiplex PCR, and TCRdb holds only the in-frame ones, with some missing. This table holds approximately 80,000 clones, roughly 84% found once. The sequencing used CD4+ or CD8+ T cells sorted from blood, collected in a trial of the OX40 agonist ivuxolimab. Receptors were obtained from an adult with an advanced solid tumor such as melanoma, head and neck, liver or kidney cancer.

This clone was seen a single time. This sequence joins TRBV28 and TRBJ2-7; 10 bases map to TRBD1. The CDR3 totals 15 residues. Germline assignment: CDR1 MDHEN and CDR2 SYDVKM. The J segment lost 2 bases and the V segment lost 6 bases, leaving 7 bases of the junction unmatched. This chain's CDR3 is CASRGRDRGAYEQYF. The CDR3 coding sequence is TGTGCCAGCAGGGGCCGGGACAGGGGCGCCTACGAGCAGTACTTC.

The chain combines TRBV4-2 with TRBJ2-6; D is unresolved. V was shortened by 2 bases and J by 3 bases, with 14 bases between the two germline ends. The CDR3 is made up of 17 amino acids. Germline V gene lookup returns CDR1 LGHNA and CDR2 YNFKEQ. CDR3 region: CASSQNSMTFGANVLTF. The CDR3 bases are TGTGCCAGCAGCCAAAACTCAATGACTTTTGGGGCCAACGTCCTGACTTTC.

The J gene is TRBJ2-1, the V gene TRBV7-2; tentative D call: TRBD2 (5 bases). Trimming left V 9 bases short and J 1 base short, with 10 bases between. Looked up from germline, CDR1 is SGHTA and CDR2 is FQGNSA. The CDR3 consists of 13 residues. In DNA form, the CDR3 reads TGTGCCAGTCAGGACTTTTCCTACAATGAGCAGTTCTTC. Protein product: CASQDFSYNEQFF.

This clone showed up just once. The V call is TRBV28, the J call TRBJ2-1; 13 nucleotides line up with TRBD2. CDR1 and CDR2 from the germline V gene are MDHEN and SYDVKM. Trimming at V came to 4 bases and at J to 8 bases, leaving 8 bases not matched to a gene. This CDR3 contains 16 residues. CDR3 region: CASSSPGTSGIHEQFF. Here the CDR3 DNA reads TGTGCCAGCAGTTCCCCCGGGACTAGCGGGATTCATGAGCAGTTCTTC.

The V call is TRBV6-5, the J call TRBJ1-5, with no clear D. The CDR3 has 14 amino acids. V gave up 4 bases and J gave up 0 bases, with 7 bases separating them. Per the germline V gene, CDR1 is MNHEY and CDR2 is SVGAGI. The CDR3 DNA follows: TGTGCCAGCAGTTCCCGCTATAGCAATCAGCCCCAGCATTTT. Amino acid sequence: CASSSRYSNQPQHF.

This clone has just a few counts. The chain couples TRBV6-5 to TRBJ1-2; a weak D match, TRBD1 (5 bases). This CDR3 is built from 14 residues. V was shortened by 6 bases and J by 4 bases, with 15 bases between the two germline ends. CDR1 is MNHEY, CDR2 SVGAGI, per germline. For the CDR3, the DNA is TGTGCCAGCAGGCGAGGAGGGGTAGTCTATGGCTACACCTTC. As protein: CASRRGGVVYGYTF.